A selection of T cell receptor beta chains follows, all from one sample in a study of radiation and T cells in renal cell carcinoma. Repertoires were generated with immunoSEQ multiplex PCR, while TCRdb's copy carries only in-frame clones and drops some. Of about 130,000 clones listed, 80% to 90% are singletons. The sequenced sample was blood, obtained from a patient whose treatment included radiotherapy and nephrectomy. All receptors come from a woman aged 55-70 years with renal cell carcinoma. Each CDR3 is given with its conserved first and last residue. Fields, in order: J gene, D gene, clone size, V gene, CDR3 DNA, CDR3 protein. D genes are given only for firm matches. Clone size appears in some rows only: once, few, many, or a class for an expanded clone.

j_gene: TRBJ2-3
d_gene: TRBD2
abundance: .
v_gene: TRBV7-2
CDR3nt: TGTGCCAGCAGCTCGACTAGCGGGACAACAGATACGCAGTATTTT
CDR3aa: CASSSTSGTTDTQYF

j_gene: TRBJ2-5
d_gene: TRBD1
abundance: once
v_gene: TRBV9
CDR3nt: TGTGCCAGCAGCGCAGACAGGGGGCAGGAGACCCAGTACTTC
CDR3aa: CASSADRGQETQYF

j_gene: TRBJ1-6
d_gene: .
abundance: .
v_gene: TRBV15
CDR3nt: TGTGCCACCAGTGACGGACGCCTACCAAATAATTCACCCCTCCACTTT
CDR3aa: CATSDGRLPNNSPLHF

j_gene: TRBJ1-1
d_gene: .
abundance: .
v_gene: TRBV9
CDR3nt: TGTGCCAGCAGCTCGCGACAGAACACTGAAGCTTTCTTT
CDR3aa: CASSSRQNTEAFF

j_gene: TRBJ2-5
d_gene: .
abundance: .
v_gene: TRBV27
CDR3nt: TGTGCCAGCAGTTACCGGTCCCAAGAGACCCAGTACTTC
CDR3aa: CASSYRSQETQYF

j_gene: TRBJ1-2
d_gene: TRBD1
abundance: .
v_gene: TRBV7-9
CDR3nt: TGTGCCACGGACAGGGGGCTAAGGAGTGGCTACACCTTC
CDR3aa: CATDRGLRSGYTF

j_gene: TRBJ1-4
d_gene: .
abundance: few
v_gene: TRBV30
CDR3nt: TGTGCCTGGAGGGGAGACGAAAAACTGTTTTTT
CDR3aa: CAWRGDEKLFF

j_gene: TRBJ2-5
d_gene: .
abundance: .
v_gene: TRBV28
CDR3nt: TGTGCCAGCAGTTTGCTAGGCCATGGAGAGACCCAGTACTTC
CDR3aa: CASSLLGHGETQYF

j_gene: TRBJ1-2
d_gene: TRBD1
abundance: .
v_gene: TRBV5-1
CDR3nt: TGCGCCAGCAGCCTACCATCGACAGGGAGAGATAACTATGGCTACACCTTC
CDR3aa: CASSLPSTGRDNYGYTF

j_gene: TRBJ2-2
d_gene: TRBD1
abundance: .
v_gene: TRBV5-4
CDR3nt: TGTGCCAGCAGCCGGGACAGCCGCTCGAACACCGGGGAGCTGTTTTTT
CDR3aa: CASSRDSRSNTGELFF

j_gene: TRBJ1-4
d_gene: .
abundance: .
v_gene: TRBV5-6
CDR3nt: TGTGCCAGCAGTTTTCGGCCCGTTGCAACTAATGAAAAACTGTTTTTT
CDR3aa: CASSFRPVATNEKLFF

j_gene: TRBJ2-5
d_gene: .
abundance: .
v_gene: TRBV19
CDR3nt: TGTGCCGTAGAGGGGGACGGCCAAGAGACCCAGTACTTC
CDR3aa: CAVEGDGQETQYF

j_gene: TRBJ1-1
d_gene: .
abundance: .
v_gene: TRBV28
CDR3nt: TGTGCCAGCAGTTTGGGACCCAGCACTGAAGCTTTCTTT
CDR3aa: CASSLGPSTEAFF

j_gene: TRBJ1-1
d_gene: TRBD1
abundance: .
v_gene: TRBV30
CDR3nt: TGTGCCTGGAGTGTACAGGGGGCTAACACTGAAGCTTTCTTT
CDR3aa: CAWSVQGANTEAFF

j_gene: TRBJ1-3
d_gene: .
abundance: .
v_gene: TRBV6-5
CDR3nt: TGTGCCAGCAGTTACTCGACTGGGAACACCATATATTTT
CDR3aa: CASSYSTGNTIYF

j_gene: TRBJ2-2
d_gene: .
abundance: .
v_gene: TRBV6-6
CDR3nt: TGTGCCAGCAGTTACTCGGGAAGGGGCGAGGACGGGGAGCTGTTTTTT
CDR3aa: CASSYSGRGEDGELFF

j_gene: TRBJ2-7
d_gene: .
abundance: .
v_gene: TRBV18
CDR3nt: TGTGCCAGCTCACCCGAGACAAGTAGGGGGTACGAGCAGTACTTC
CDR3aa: CASSPETSRGYEQYF

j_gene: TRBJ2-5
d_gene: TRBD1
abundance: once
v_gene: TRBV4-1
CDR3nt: TGCGCCAGCAGCCAAGATTCACACAGGGGGGACCAAGAGACCCAGTACTTC
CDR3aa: CASSQDSHRGDQETQYF

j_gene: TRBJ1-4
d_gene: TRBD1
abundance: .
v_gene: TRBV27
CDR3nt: TGTGCCAGGTCCTCGGGTCCCGACAGGGGGCGAGAAAAACTGTTTTTT
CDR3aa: CARSSGPDRGREKLFF

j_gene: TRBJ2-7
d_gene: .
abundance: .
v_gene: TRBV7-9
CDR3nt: TGTGCCAGCAGCTTCTCCTACGAGCAGTACTTC
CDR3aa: CASSFSYEQYF

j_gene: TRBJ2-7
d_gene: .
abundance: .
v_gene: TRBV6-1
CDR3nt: TGTGCCAGCAGTGAGGGGCCGGGAACCTACGAGCAGTACTTC
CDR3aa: CASSEGPGTYEQYF

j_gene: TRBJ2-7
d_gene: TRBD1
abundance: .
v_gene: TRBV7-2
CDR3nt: TGTGCCAGCAGCCCCCTTCCGGGACAGGTTACCGAGCAGTACTTC
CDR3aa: CASSPLPGQVTEQYF

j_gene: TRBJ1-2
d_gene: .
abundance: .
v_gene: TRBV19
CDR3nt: TGTGCCAGTAGTTACCGGGGGAATTCAAACTATGGCTACACCTTC
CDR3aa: CASSYRGNSNYGYTF

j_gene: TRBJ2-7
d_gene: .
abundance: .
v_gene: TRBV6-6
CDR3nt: TGTGCCAGCAGCACCCAGGGCTACTCCTACGAGCAGTACTTC
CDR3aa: CASSTQGYSYEQYF

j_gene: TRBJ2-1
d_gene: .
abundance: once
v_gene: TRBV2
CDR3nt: TGTGCCAGCAGGGGGCGGGGATCCTACAATGAGCAGTTCTTC
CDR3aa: CASRGRGSYNEQFF

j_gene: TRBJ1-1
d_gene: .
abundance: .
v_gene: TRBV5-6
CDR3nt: TGTGCCAGCAGCTCCTTGGGGCCTGCGGACACTGAAGCTTTCTTT
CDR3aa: CASSSLGPADTEAFF

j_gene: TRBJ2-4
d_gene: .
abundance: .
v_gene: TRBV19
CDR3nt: TGTGCCAGTAGTATCCAGGGGCTTTTAGCCAAAAACATTCAGTACTTC
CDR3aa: CASSIQGLLAKNIQYF

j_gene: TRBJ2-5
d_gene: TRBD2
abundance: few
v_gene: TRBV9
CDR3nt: TGTGCCAGCAGCGTAGGGGCTAGCGGGGGGGCCCCAGAGACCCAGTACTTC
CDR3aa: CASSVGASGGAPETQYF

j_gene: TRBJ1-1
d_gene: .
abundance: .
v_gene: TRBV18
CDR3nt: TGTGCCAGCTCAACCGGGACAGAAGCTTTCTTT
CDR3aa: CASSTGTEAFF

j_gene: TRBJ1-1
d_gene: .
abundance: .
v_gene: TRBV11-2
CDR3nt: TGTGCCAGCAGCCCCAGTCAGGATGGGAACACTGAAGCTTTCTTT
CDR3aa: CASSPSQDGNTEAFF

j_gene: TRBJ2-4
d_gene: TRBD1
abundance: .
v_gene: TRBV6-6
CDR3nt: TGTGCCAGCAGGGGGACAGGGGGCAAAAACATTCAGTACTTC
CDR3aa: CASRGTGGKNIQYF

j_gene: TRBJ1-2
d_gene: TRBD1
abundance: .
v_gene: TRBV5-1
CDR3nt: TGCGCCAGCACCCCAGGGGGGGGTGCGGGGTATGGCTACACCTTC
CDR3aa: CASTPGGGAGYGYTF

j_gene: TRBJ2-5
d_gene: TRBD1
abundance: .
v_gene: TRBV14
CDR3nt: TGTGCCAGCAGCCTGGACAGGGGCCAAGAGACCCAGTACTTC
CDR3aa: CASSLDRGQETQYF

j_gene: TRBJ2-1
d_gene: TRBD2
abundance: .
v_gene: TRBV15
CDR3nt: TGTGCCACCAGCAGAGGTGGGGGAGGGTATATCTTCTACAATGAGCAGTTCTTC
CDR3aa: CATSRGGGGYIFYNEQFF

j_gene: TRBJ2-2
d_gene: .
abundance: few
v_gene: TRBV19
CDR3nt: TGTGCCAGTAACGAGGGAACGGCCGGGGAGCTGTTTTTT
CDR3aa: CASNEGTAGELFF

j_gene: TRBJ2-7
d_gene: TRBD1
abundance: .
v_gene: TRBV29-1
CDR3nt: TGCAGCGTGGGGAAGACAGGGATCCCCTACGAGCAGTACTTC
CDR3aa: CSVGKTGIPYEQYF

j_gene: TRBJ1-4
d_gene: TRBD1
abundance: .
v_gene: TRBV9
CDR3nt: TGTGCCAGCAGCGTAGGAGGGGGCGTGACTAATGAAAAACTGTTTTTT
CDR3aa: CASSVGGGVTNEKLFF

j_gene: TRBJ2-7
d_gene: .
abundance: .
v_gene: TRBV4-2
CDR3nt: TGTGCCAGCAGCTCGGGGGCGGGGAGCGAGCAGTACTTC
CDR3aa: CASSSGAGSEQYF

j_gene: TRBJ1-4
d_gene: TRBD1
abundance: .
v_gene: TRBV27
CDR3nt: TGTGCCAGCGGGACCCAGGGGGAGGATGAAAAACTGTTTTTT
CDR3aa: CASGTQGEDEKLFF

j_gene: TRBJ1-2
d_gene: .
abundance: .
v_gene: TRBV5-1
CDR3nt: TGCGCCAGCAGCTTGGCGGCAGGGGATCGGGGCTACACCTTC
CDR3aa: CASSLAAGDRGYTF

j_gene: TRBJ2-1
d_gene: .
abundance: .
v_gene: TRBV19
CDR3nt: TGTGCCAGTAGTATGTTCCACCCACCCCTGACTACGGAACTTAATGAGCAGTTCTTC
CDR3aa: CASSMFHPPLTTELNEQFF

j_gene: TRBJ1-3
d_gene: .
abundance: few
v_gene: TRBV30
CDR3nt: TGTGCCTGGAGTTATGGAAACACCATATATTTT
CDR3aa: CAWSYGNTIYF

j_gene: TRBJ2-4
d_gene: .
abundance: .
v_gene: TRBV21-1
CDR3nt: TGTGCCAGCAGCAAAAGGGGACAGGGGCCTCTTCAAGCCAAAAACATTCAGTACTTC
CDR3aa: CASSKRGQGPLQAKNIQYF

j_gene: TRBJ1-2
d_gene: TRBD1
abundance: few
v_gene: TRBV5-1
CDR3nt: TGCGCCAGCGGATCGACAGGGGACGACTATGGCTACACCTTC
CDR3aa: CASGSTGDDYGYTF

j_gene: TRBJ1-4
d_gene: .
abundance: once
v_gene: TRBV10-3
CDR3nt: TGTGCCATCAGCCCGACGGGTGAAAAACTGTTTTTT
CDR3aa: CAISPTGEKLFF

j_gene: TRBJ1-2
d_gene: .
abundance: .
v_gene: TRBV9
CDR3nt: TGTGCCAGCAGCGCCTCGACACAACCTGACTATGACTACACCTTC
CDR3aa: CASSASTQPDYDYTF

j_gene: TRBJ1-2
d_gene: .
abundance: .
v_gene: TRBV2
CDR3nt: TGTGCCAGCAGTTCGGGGGCGAGGGGCTATGGCTACACCTTC
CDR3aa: CASSSGARGYGYTF